Only one count was recorded for the clone carrying this T cell receptor (beta chain). Original methodology: Reference gene primers were amplified, and this amplification served to estimate nucleated cell counts. The method was immunoSEQ multiplex PCR; TCRdb's version includes in-frame clones alone and lacks a portion of them. The DNA was the basis for D and trimming; V, J and clone size are from that table. The table shows over 150,000 clones, with about 91% occurring only once. This sample was included in a study of blood T cell repertoires in COVID-19. Across the study: Acute and convalescent COVID-19 samples came from the United States, Italy and Spain. PBMCs, B-cell-depleted T cells, or T cells were the source of the cDNA or gDNA that made up the material.

The sequenced sample was peripheral blood. This TCR was recovered from a woman aged 55-70 years who had recovered from COVID-19.

This CDR3 reads CASSSLGGSQTQYF. CDR3 DNA sequence: TGTGCCAGCAGCTCCTTAGGAGGGAGCCAGACCCAGTACTTC. This chain links TRBV7-9 with TRBJ2-5; weak D call: TRBD2 (6 bases). This CDR3 is 14 amino acids long. Germline CDR1 and CDR2: SEHNR and FQNEAQ (reference sequence). Trimming pared 4 bases from V and 6 bases from J, leaving 15 bases between.